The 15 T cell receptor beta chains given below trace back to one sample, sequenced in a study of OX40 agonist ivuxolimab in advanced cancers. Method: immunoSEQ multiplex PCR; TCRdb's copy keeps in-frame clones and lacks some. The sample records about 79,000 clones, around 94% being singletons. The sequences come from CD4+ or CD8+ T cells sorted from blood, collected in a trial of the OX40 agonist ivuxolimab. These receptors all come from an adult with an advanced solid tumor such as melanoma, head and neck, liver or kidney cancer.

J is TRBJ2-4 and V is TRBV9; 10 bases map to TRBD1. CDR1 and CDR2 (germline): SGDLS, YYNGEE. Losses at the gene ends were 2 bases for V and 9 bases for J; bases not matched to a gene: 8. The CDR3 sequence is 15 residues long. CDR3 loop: CASSVDGQGGTIQYF. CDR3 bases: TGTGCCAGCAGCGTCGACGGACAGGGGGGGACCATTCAGTACTTC.

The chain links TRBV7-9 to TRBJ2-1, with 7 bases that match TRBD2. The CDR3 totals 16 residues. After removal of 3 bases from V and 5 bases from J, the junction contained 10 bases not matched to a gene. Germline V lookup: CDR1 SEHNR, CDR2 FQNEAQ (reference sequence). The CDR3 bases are TGTGCCAGCAGCTTCATGATCGGAGCGGGGAACAATGAGCAGTTCTTC. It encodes CASSFMIGAGNNEQFF.

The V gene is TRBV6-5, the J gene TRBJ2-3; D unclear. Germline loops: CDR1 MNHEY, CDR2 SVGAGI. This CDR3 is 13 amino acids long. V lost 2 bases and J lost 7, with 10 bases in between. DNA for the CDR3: TGTGCCAGCAGTTACGGGATTCCGAATACGCAGTATTTT. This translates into CASSYGIPNTQYF.

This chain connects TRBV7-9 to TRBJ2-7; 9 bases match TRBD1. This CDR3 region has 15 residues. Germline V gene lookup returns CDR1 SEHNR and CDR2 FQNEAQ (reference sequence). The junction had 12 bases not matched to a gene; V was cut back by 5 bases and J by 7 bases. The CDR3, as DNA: TGTGCCAGCAGCCCTAGGGACAGGGACCCATGGGAGCAGTACTTC. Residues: CASSPRDRDPWEQYF.

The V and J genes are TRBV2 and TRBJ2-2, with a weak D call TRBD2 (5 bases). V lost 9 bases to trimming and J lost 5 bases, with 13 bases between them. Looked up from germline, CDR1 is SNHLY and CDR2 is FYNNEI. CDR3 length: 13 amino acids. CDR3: CASLIRETGELFF. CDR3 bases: TGTGCCAGTCTTATAAGGGAGACCGGGGAGCTGTTTTTT. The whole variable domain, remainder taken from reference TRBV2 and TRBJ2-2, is EPEVTQTPSHQVTQMGQEVILRCVPISNHLYFYWYRQILGQKVEFLVSFYNNEISEKSEIFDDQFSVERPDGSNFTLKIRSTKLEDSAMYFCASLIRETGELFFGEGSRLTVL.

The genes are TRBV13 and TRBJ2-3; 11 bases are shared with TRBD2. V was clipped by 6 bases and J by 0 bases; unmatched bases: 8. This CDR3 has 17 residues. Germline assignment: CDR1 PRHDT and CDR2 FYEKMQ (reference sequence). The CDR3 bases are TGTGCCAGCAGTTGGGGACTAGCGGTCAAAAGCACAGATACGCAGTATTTT. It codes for CASSWGLAVKSTDTQYF.

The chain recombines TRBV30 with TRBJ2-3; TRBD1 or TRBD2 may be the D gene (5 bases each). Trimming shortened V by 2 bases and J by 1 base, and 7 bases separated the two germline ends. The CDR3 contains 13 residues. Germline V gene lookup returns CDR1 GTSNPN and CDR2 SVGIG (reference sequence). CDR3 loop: CAWSQGGTDTQYF. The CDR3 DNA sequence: TGTGCCTGGAGTCAGGGAGGCACAGATACGCAGTATTTT.

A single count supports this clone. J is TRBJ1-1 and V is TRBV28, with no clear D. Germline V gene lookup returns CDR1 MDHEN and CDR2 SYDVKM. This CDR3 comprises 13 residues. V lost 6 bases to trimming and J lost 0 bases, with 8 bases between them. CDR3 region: CASSPTMNTEAFF. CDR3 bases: TGTGCCAGCAGCCCAACTATGAACACTGAAGCTTTCTTT.

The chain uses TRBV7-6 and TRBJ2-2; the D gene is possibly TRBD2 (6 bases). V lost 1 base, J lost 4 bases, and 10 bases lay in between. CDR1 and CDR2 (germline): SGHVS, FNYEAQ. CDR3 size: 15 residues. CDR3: CASSLVSGGTGELFF. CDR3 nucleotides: TGTGCCAGCAGCTTAGTGTCCGGGGGCACCGGGGAGCTGTTTTTT.

The CDR3 here is CASSTWTVQTSGNTIYF. The CDR3, as DNA: TGTGCCAGCAGCACATGGACAGTTCAGACCTCTGGAAACACCATATATTTT. The chain joins TRBV21-1 to TRBJ1-3; TRBD1 is the table's D call, not checked against the DNA. TRBV21-1 is a recognized pseudogene. CDR3 size: 17 residues.

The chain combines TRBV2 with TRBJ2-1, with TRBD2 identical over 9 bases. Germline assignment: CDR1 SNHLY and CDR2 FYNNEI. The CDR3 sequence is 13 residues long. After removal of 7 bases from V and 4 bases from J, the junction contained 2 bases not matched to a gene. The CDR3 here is CASKLAGYNEQFF. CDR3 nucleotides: TGTGCCAGCAAACTAGCGGGTTACAATGAGCAGTTCTTC.

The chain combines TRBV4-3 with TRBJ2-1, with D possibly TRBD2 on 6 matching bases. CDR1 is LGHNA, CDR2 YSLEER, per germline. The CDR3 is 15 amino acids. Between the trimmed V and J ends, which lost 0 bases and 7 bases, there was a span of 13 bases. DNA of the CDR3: TGCGCCAGCAGCCAAGAACGGGACTTACAGAATGAGCAGTTCTTC. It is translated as CASSQERDLQNEQFF.

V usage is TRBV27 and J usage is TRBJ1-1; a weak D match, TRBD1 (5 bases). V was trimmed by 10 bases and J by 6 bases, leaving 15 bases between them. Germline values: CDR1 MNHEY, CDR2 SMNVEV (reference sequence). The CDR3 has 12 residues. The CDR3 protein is CATENGGSEAFF. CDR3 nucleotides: TGTGCCACGGAAAACGGGGGTTCTGAAGCTTTCTTT.

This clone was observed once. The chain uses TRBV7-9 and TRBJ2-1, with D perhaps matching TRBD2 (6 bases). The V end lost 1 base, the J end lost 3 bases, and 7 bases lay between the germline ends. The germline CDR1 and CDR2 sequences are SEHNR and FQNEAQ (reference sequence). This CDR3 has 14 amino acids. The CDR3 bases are TGTGCCAGCAGCTTAGGCGGGGTCTACAATGAGCAGTTCTTC. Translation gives CASSLGGVYNEQFF.

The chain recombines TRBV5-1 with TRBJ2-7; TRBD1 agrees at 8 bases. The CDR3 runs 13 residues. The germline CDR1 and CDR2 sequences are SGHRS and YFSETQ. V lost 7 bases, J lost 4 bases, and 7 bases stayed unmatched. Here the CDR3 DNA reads TGCGCCAGCTCCGGGACAGGTTTTTACGAGCAGTACTTC. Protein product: CASSGTGFYEQYF.